Shown below are 27 T cell receptor beta chains from a single sample sequenced in a study of identical twins. TCRdb passed the 5' RACE reads through MiXCR, listing each CDR3 protein once. In the table there are some 570,000 distinct CDR3 sequences, 20% to 25% of which are singletons. The same sample was also used in a study of yellow fever vaccine responses in identical twins.

The sequenced material came from CD4+ T cells sorted from blood. Receptors were obtained from a woman between 18 and 30 years old in good health.

There are a few counts of this clonotype. The chain recombines TRBV29-1 with TRBJ2-2; TRBD1 aligns across 11 bases. V lost 7 bases to trimming and J lost 5 bases; unmatched junction nucleotides: 3. This CDR3 has 13 amino acids. From germline, CDR1 is SQVTM and CDR2 ANQGSEA. The DNA for the CDR3 is TGCAGCGGCCGGGACAGGGGGACCGGGGAGCTGTTTTTT. Its protein product is CSGRDRGTGELFF.

This clonotype was observed a handful of times. This chain uses TRBV2 with TRBJ2-1, with D unresolved. Germline assignment: CDR1 SNHLY and CDR2 FYNNEI. V was pared by 5 bases and J by 9 bases, with 8 bases between. The CDR3 is made up of 11 amino acids. CDR3 in amino acids: CASSRQTEQFF. In DNA, the CDR3 is TGTGCCAGCAGTAGGCAAACTGAGCAGTTCTTC.

The chain links TRBV3-1 to TRBJ1-5; tentatively, D is TRBD1 (6 bases). V lost 5 bases, J lost 4 bases, and 12 bases lay in between. Per germline, CDR1 LGHDT and CDR2 YNNKEL (reference sequence). The CDR3 extends over 14 amino acids. The CDR3 sequence is CASSFGQTNQPQHF. The CDR3 nucleotides read TGTGCCAGCAGCTTTGGACAGACTAATCAGCCCCAGCATTTT.

J is TRBJ2-4 and V is TRBV3-1; a weak D match, TRBD1 (5 bases). The CDR3 has 16 amino acids. The V gene lost 2 bases and the J gene lost 0 bases, with 11 bases spanning the gap. From germline, CDR1 is LGHDT and CDR2 YNNKEL (reference sequence). The CDR3 coding sequence is TGTGCCAGCAGCCAACCTTCAGGGCTAGCCAAAAACATTCAGTACTTC. Translating gives CASSQPSGLAKNIQYF.

This chain links TRBV5-1 with TRBJ2-1; 7 bases are shared with TRBD2. The V gene end was trimmed by 1 base and the J gene end by 4 bases; junction bases not matched to a gene: 2. From germline, CDR1 is SGHRS and CDR2 YFSETQ. CDR3 size: 14 residues. The CDR3 sequence: CASSLTSAYNEQFF. CDR3 DNA sequence: TGCGCCAGCAGCTTGACTAGCGCGTACAATGAGCAGTTCTTC.

The gene calls are TRBV20-1 and TRBJ2-1; no reliable D call. Germline V CDR1 and CDR2: DFQATT, SNEGSKA (reference sequence). V was shortened by 4 bases and J by 2 bases, with 6 bases between the two germline ends. This CDR3 is built from 12 residues. The CDR3 loop reads CSANLAYNEQFF. The CDR3 nucleotides are TGCAGTGCTAATCTAGCCTACAATGAGCAGTTCTTC.

This clonotype appeared a few times. The chain couples TRBV9 to TRBJ2-5, with TRBD1 as a possible D gene (5 bases). Germline V lookup: CDR1 SGDLS, CDR2 YYNGEE. V lost 0 bases, J lost 0 bases, and 9 bases lay in between. This CDR3 comprises 15 residues. CDR3 protein: CASSVASGYQETQYF. DNA of the CDR3: TGTGCCAGCAGCGTAGCGTCAGGGTACCAAGAGACCCAGTACTTC.

The chain's CDR3 is CATSAAGTSVFTDTQYF. The CDR3 DNA follows: TGTGCCACCAGTGCGGCCGGGACTAGCGTGTTCACAGATACGCAGTATTTT. V usage is TRBV24-1 and J usage is TRBJ2-3, with 10 bases lining up with TRBD2. V was pared by 5 bases and J by 2 bases, with 9 bases of the junction left unmatched. The V gene's germline CDR1 is KGHDR and CDR2 SFDVKD. The CDR3 sequence is 17 residues long.

The gene calls are TRBV5-1 and TRBJ1-2; TRBD1 matches 8 bases. The germline gives CDR1 SGHRS, CDR2 YFSETQ. The CDR3 extends over 14 amino acids. Trimming took 3 bases from V and 4 from J; bases not matched to a gene: 5. The CDR3 DNA is TGCGCCAGCAGCTCGACAGGGGAAGGCTATGGCTACACCTTC. It is translated as CASSSTGEGYGYTF.

The chain recombines TRBV10-2 with TRBJ2-3; TRBD2 agrees at 16 bases. This CDR3 comprises 17 residues. Germline assignment: CDR1 WSHSY and CDR2 SAAADI. V lost 0 bases, J lost 5 bases, and 2 bases stayed unmatched. The CDR3 DNA reads TGCGCCAGCAGTGAGTCGGGACTAGCGGGAGGGCAAGATACGCAGTATTTT. The encoded protein is CASSESGLAGGQDTQYF.

The V gene is TRBV6-2 or TRBV6-3, the J gene TRBJ2-7; TRBD2 agrees at 9 bases. V lost 5 bases and J lost 2; bases outside the gene matches: 10. CDR3 length: 16 residues. Germline V CDR1 and CDR2: MNHEY, SVGEGT. The CDR3 DNA reads as TGTGCCAGCAGTCCGGGGGGAGCGGGGGGAACCTACGAGCAGTACGTC. Translation: CASSPGGAGGTYEQYV.

The chain is built from TRBV5-1 and TRBJ2-7, with 7 nucleotides matching TRBD1. J lost 2 bases, V lost 5 bases, and 13 bases had no gene match. CDR1 SGHRS and CDR2 YFSETQ come from the germline V gene. The CDR3 length is 16 residues. The CDR3 DNA is TGCGCCAGCAGTCTCCCGTCTCCGACAGGGCCCTACGAGCAGTACTTC. Protein sequence: CASSLPSPTGPYEQYF.

The rearrangement uses TRBV5-1 and TRBJ2-2, with 8 bases lining up with TRBD1. V gave up 4 bases and J gave up 6 bases; unmatched junction bases: 5. CDR1 and CDR2 from the germline V gene are SGHRS and YFSETQ. The CDR3 is 14 residues long. CDR3 sequence (DNA): TGCGCCAGCAGCCTAGGGACAGGCGCCGGGGAGCTGTTTTTT. It encodes CASSLGTGAGELFF. Full variable domain (outside the CDR3, taken from reference TRBV5-1 and TRBJ2-2): KAGVTQTPRYLIKTRGQQVTLSCSPISGHRSVSWYQQTPGQGLQFLFEYFSETQRNKGNFPGRFSGRQFSNSRSEMNVSTLELGDSALYLCASSLGTGAGELFFGEGSRLTVL.

V usage is TRBV7-8 and J usage is TRBJ2-7; no clear D gene. The CDR3 is 16 amino acids. Trimming took off 2 bases at V and 0 bases at J, with 14 bases between the two ends. Germline CDR1 reads SGHVS; CDR2 reads FQNEAQ. The CDR3 coding sequence is TGTGCCAGCAGCTTACGCGACCCAAGGAGCTCCTACGAGCAGTACTTC. This gives the protein CASSLRDPRSSYEQYF.

This clonotype was counted ten times or more. At one of its ends the junction is not consistent with the germline gene, which may arise from a read error. The chain employs TRBV5-1 and TRBJ2-1; 11 bases match TRBD2. CDR1 SGHRS and CDR2 YFSETQ come from the germline V gene. The CDR3 has 15 amino acids. The CDR3 DNA reads TGTGCCAGCAGTTTAGCTGGGACTAGCGGCAATGAGCAGTTCTTC. This translates into CASSLAGTSGNEQFF. The full variable domain, its missing parts supplied by reference TRBV5-1 and TRBJ2-1, is KAGVTQTPRYLIKTRGQQVTLSCSPISGHRSVSWYQQTPGQGLQFLFEYFSETQRNKGNFPGRFSGRQFSNSRSEMNVSTLELGDSALYLCASSLAGTSGNEQFFGPGTRLTVL.

This clonotype showed up many times. The V call is TRBV29-1, the J call TRBJ2-1, with unresolved D. V was shortened by 8 bases and J by 0 bases, with 11 bases between the two germline ends. CDR3 length: 13 amino acids. Germline loops: CDR1 SQVTM, CDR2 ANQGSEA. CDR3 in amino acids: CSHKTSSYNEQFF. Here the CDR3 DNA reads TGCAGCCACAAGACAAGCTCCTACAATGAGCAGTTCTTC.

This clonotype was observed a handful of times. V is TRBV7-6 and J is TRBJ1-3, with D possibly TRBD1 on 5 matching bases. V lost 2 bases to trimming and J lost 0 bases, with 17 bases between them. Germline loops: CDR1 SGHVS, CDR2 FNYEAQ. The CDR3 length is 18 residues. This CDR3 reads CASSLRGGGAASGNTIYF. The CDR3 DNA follows: TGTGCCAGCAGCTTAAGAGGTGGAGGGGCCGCCTCTGGAAACACCATATATTTT. Full variable domain (rest looked up from reference TRBV7-6 and TRBJ1-3): GAGVSQSPRYKVTKRGQDVALRCDPISGHVSLYWYRQALGQGPEFLTYFNYEAQQDKSGLPNDRFSAERPEGSISTLTIQRTEQRDSAMYRCASSLRGGGAASGNTIYFGEGSWLTVV.

V and J are TRBV10-3 and TRBJ2-1; TRBD2 agrees at 7 bases. This CDR3 spans 11 amino acids. After removal of 9 bases from V and 9 bases from J, the junction contained 5 bases not matched to a gene. CDR1 and CDR2 (germline): ENHRY, SYGVKD. CDR3 sequence reads: CAIGTGGEQFF. Written as DNA, the CDR3 is TGTGCCATTGGGACGGGGGGTGAGCAGTTCTTC.

This chain joins TRBV12-3 or TRBV12-4 and TRBJ2-5; tentatively, D is TRBD2 (6 bases). V shed 2 bases and J shed 7 bases, with 17 bases lying between them. CDR3 length: 15 residues. The CDR3 DNA reads TGTGCCAGCAGTTTACGCCTTCGGGGGTTTGGGACCCAGTACTTC. Amino acid sequence: CASSLRLRGFGTQYF.

The sample holds many counts of this clonotype. This chain joins TRBV29-1 and TRBJ2-3, with D possibly being TRBD2 (7 bases). Trimming left V 1 base short and J 2 bases short, with 10 bases between. The CDR3 loop spans 14 amino acids. Per the germline V gene, CDR1 is SQVTM and CDR2 is ANQGSEA. The CDR3 reads CSVEGGGLTDTQYF. The DNA of the CDR3 is TGCAGCGTTGAAGGGGGGGGGCTCACAGATACGCAGTATTTT.

This clonotype was observed a few times. The chain joins TRBV24-1 to TRBJ2-2; D is tentatively TRBD1 or TRBD2 (5 bases each). Germline V gives CDR1 KGHDR, CDR2 SFDVKD. The CDR3 has 13 residues. V shed 5 bases and J shed 6 bases, with 9 bases lying between them. In DNA form, the CDR3 reads TGTGCCACCAGTGTGGGGGTCTCCGGGGAGCTGTTTTTT. This gives the protein CATSVGVSGELFF.

This clonotype was picked up a small number of times. The J gene is TRBJ2-1, the V gene TRBV15, with D unresolved. Trimming removed 5 bases at V and 0 bases at J, with 14 bases between. CDR3 length: 16 residues. Germline assignment: CDR1 LNHNV and CDR2 YYDKDF (reference sequence). The CDR3 reads CATSRLGRNSYNEQFF. The CDR3 DNA reads TGTGCCACCAGCCGATTAGGGCGTAACTCCTACAATGAGCAGTTCTTC.

This chain uses TRBV27 with TRBJ1-2, with 9 bases matching TRBD1. The CDR3 is 14 amino acids. Germline lookup yields CDR1 MNHEY and CDR2 SMNVEV (reference sequence). V lost 5 bases and J lost 8; bases outside the gene matches: 9. For the CDR3, the DNA is TGTGCCAGCAGTACCGGACAGGGGTGGGGAGGCTACACCTTC. This gives the protein CASSTGQGWGGYTF.

The chain carries TRBV27 and TRBJ2-1; weak D call: TRBD2 (5 bases). The CDR3 is made up of 12 amino acids. Between the trimmed V and J ends, which lost 5 bases and 9 bases, there was a span of 11 bases. Germline V CDR1 and CDR2: MNHEY, SMNVEV (reference sequence). CDR3 amino acids: CASSVIRGEQFF. In DNA, the CDR3 is TGTGCCAGCAGTGTCATCCGGGGTGAGCAGTTCTTC.

This clonotype showed up just a few times. This chain uses TRBV29-1 with TRBJ2-7; 8 nucleotides align to TRBD1. Germline CDR1 reads SQVTM; CDR2 reads ANQGSEA. The CDR3 is made up of 12 amino acids. V dropped 4 bases and J dropped 3; count of bases not matched to a gene: 2. As DNA, the CDR3 is TGCAGCGTTGCTGGACAGGGCTACGAGCAGTACTTC. Amino acids: CSVAGQGYEQYF.

The rearrangement joins TRBV7-9 to TRBJ2-5; D might be TRBD1 (6 bases). Between the trimmed V and J ends, which lost 1 base and 5 bases, there was a span of 20 bases. This CDR3 has 17 residues. Germline V gives CDR1 SEHNR, CDR2 FQNEAQ (reference sequence). CDR3 DNA: TGTGCCAGCAGCTTAGGAACCGAAGTGGGGGCGCTGGAGACCCAGTACTTC. Protein sequence: CASSLGTEVGALETQYF.

This clonotype was counted between two and nine times. CDR3 sequence (DNA): TGCAGTGCTAGGGGGGACAGGGACACCGGGGAGCTGTTTTTT. Its translation: CSARGDRDTGELFF. The rearrangement uses TRBV20-1 and TRBJ2-2; TRBD1 matches at 9 bases. Germline lookup yields CDR1 DFQATT and CDR2 SNEGSKA (reference sequence). CDR3 length: 14 residues. J gave up 3 bases and V 3 bases, and 2 bases lay outside the gene matches.